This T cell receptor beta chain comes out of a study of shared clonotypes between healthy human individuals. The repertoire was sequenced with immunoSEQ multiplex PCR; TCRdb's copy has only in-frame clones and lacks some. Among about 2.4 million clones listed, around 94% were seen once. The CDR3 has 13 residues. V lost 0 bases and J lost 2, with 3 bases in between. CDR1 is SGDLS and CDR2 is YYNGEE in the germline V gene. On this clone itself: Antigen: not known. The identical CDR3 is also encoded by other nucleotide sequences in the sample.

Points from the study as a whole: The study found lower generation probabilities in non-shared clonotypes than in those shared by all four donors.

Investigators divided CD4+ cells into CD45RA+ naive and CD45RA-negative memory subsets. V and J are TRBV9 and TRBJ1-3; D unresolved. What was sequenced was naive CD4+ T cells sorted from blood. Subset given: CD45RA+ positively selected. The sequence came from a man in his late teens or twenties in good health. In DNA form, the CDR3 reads TGTGCCAGCAGCGTAGCCGCTGGAAACACCATATATTTT. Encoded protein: CASSVAAGNTIYF.